This is a list of T cell receptor beta chains from one sample in a study of blood T cells in healthy people across ages. TCRdb reprocessed the 5' RACE reads via MiXCR and lists one record per CDR3 protein. Of a few hundred thousand distinct CDR3 sequences listed, around a quarter are singletons. These data also featured in a second study, about T cells of mothers and their children.

Sequencing was carried out using blood. The receptors here all came from a boy between 2 and 10 years old in good health. Each CDR3 is given with its conserved first and last residue. Each record gives: D gene, V gene, J gene, clone size, CDR3 DNA, CDR3 protein. The D gene is left open where the match is weak. Not all rows give a size; the values are once, few, many and, for expanded clones, a class.

d_call: TRBD2
v_call: TRBV20-1
j_call: TRBJ2-7
clone_size: few
cdr3_nt: TGCAGTGCCGAGGGGAGGGACGGGCCCGAGCAGTACTTC
cdr3_aa: CSAEGRDGPEQYF

d_call: .
v_call: TRBV28
j_call: TRBJ2-3
clone_size: few
cdr3_nt: TGTGCCAGCAGCCCCCTTCCGGGGTCCGGAGATACGCAGTATTTT
cdr3_aa: CASSPLPGSGDTQYF

d_call: .
v_call: TRBV29-1
j_call: TRBJ2-1
clone_size: .
cdr3_nt: TGCAGCGGGGCGACCGGCCGTGGCAATGAGCAGTTCTTC
cdr3_aa: CSGATGRGNEQFF

d_call: TRBD2
v_call: TRBV27
j_call: TRBJ2-3
clone_size: .
cdr3_nt: TGTGCCAGCAGTTCAACCCTTGGGACTAGCGGGAGCGATACGCAGTATTTT
cdr3_aa: CASSSTLGTSGSDTQYF

d_call: .
v_call: TRBV6-1
j_call: TRBJ1-4
clone_size: .
cdr3_nt: TGTGCCAGCAGGACAACAGGAGTTGCAACTAATGAAAAACTGTTTTTT
cdr3_aa: CASRTTGVATNEKLFF

d_call: .
v_call: TRBV15
j_call: TRBJ2-5
clone_size: few
cdr3_nt: TGTGCCACCAGCAGAGTTGATGGGAACCAAGAGACCCAGTACTTC
cdr3_aa: CATSRVDGNQETQYF

d_call: .
v_call: TRBV6-5
j_call: TRBJ1-4
clone_size: .
cdr3_nt: TGTGCCAGCAGCCGAAGTCGGGAAAAACTGTTTTTT
cdr3_aa: CASSRSREKLFF

d_call: TRBD1
v_call: TRBV4-2
j_call: TRBJ2-7
clone_size: .
cdr3_nt: TGTGCCAGCAGCACTTCGGGGACAGAACGGTCCGAGCAGTACTTC
cdr3_aa: CASSTSGTERSEQYF

d_call: TRBD2
v_call: TRBV20-1
j_call: TRBJ2-3
clone_size: .
cdr3_nt: TGCAGTGCTAGAACTGGGACTAGCGGGGGGGTAGATACGCAGTATTTT
cdr3_aa: CSARTGTSGGVDTQYF

d_call: TRBD2
v_call: TRBV7-7
j_call: TRBJ2-1
clone_size: .
cdr3_nt: TGTGCCAGCAGCTTAGCTTCGACTAGCGGGTCCTACAATGAGCAGTTCTTC
cdr3_aa: CASSLASTSGSYNEQFF

d_call: TRBD2
v_call: TRBV9
j_call: TRBJ2-2
clone_size: few
cdr3_nt: TGTGCCAGCAGCTATGGACTAGGGAGAACGGGGGAGCTGTTTTTT
cdr3_aa: CASSYGLGRTGELFF

d_call: .
v_call: TRBV10-2
j_call: TRBJ2-1
clone_size: many
cdr3_nt: TGTGCCAGCAGCCACAATGAGCAGTTCTTC
cdr3_aa: CASSHNEQFF

d_call: .
v_call: TRBV12-3/TRBV12-4
j_call: TRBJ1-5
clone_size: .
cdr3_nt: TGTGCCAGCAGCGGTGGACACAATCAGCCCCAGCATTTT
cdr3_aa: CASSGGHNQPQHF

d_call: TRBD2
v_call: TRBV29-1
j_call: TRBJ2-2
clone_size: .
cdr3_nt: TGCAGCGTTGTTGCGGGAGAAAGCACCGGGGAGCTGTTTTTT
cdr3_aa: CSVVAGESTGELFF

d_call: .
v_call: TRBV12-5
j_call: TRBJ1-3
clone_size: .
cdr3_nt: TGTGCTAGTGATACGATGGGGGCTGGAAACACCATATATTTT
cdr3_aa: CASDTMGAGNTIYF

d_call: .
v_call: TRBV5-4
j_call: TRBJ1-4
clone_size: few
cdr3_nt: TGTGCCAGCAGCTTGGCCGGGGTCCAGAATGAAAAACTGTTTTTT
cdr3_aa: CASSLAGVQNEKLFF

d_call: TRBD2
v_call: TRBV10-3
j_call: TRBJ2-5
clone_size: few
cdr3_nt: TGTGCCACAACGATGCGGGAGGGTTTAGGAGAGACCCAGTACTTC
cdr3_aa: CATTMREGLGETQYF

d_call: TRBD2
v_call: TRBV20-1
j_call: TRBJ2-1
clone_size: .
cdr3_nt: TGCAGTGCCGGGGGGGGGAATGAGCAGTTCTTC
cdr3_aa: CSAGGGNEQFF

d_call: .
v_call: TRBV29-1
j_call: TRBJ2-1
clone_size: few
cdr3_nt: TGCAGCGGGGGAGCAGACTACAATGAGCAGTTCTTC
cdr3_aa: CSGGADYNEQFF

d_call: TRBD2
v_call: TRBV5-8
j_call: TRBJ2-1
clone_size: .
cdr3_nt: TGTGCCAGCAGCCCAGGGACTAGCGGGCCTCATGAGCAGTTCTTC
cdr3_aa: CASSPGTSGPHEQFF

d_call: .
v_call: TRBV29-1
j_call: TRBJ2-5
clone_size: few
cdr3_nt: TGCAGCGCCCGACCTGGGGGTTCGAAAGAGACCCAGTACTTC
cdr3_aa: CSARPGGSKETQYF

d_call: .
v_call: TRBV27
j_call: TRBJ2-6
clone_size: .
cdr3_nt: TGTGCCAGCAGTTTTGCAGGGGCCAACGTCCTGACTTTC
cdr3_aa: CASSFAGANVLTF

d_call: .
v_call: TRBV12-5
j_call: TRBJ2-6
clone_size: once
cdr3_nt: TGTGCTAGTGGTTTCGACAGCGACTACTCTGGGGCCAACGTCCTGACTTTC
cdr3_aa: CASGFDSDYSGANVLTF

d_call: .
v_call: TRBV20-1
j_call: TRBJ1-2
clone_size: few
cdr3_nt: TGCAGTGCTAAGGAGCCTTATAACTATGGCTACACCTTC
cdr3_aa: CSAKEPYNYGYTF

d_call: .
v_call: TRBV30
j_call: TRBJ1-6
clone_size: few
cdr3_nt: TGTGCCTGTGAGGTTGTATTGGGTCGGTCACCCCTCCACTTT
cdr3_aa: CACEVVLGRSPLHF